The next 30 T cell receptor beta chains were all read from a single sample in a study of T cell changes during pregnancy in multiple sclerosis. The assay was immunoSEQ multiplex PCR, and TCRdb's table has in-frame clones only and misses some. The data contain some 80,000 clones, approximately 92% of them singletons. The material sequenced was peripheral blood, taken in the first trimester of pregnancy. The source is a female donor with multiple sclerosis, enrolled in a pregnancy study.

Here the CDR3 DNA reads TGTGCCAGCGGCGGCAGGGCAATAGGCACAGATACGCAGTATTTT. It codes for CASGGRAIGTDTQYF. The chain is built from TRBV2 and TRBJ2-3; D may be TRBD1 (5 bases). The V end lost 8 bases, the J end lost 1 base, and 16 bases lay between the germline ends. This CDR3 contains 15 residues. Germline CDR1 SNHLY, CDR2 FYNNEI.

This chain connects TRBV9 to TRBJ2-3; 12 bases fit TRBD2. Losses at the gene ends were 4 bases for V and 5 bases for J; bases not matched to a gene: 8. The CDR3 runs to 16 residues. CDR1 and CDR2 from the germline V gene are SGDLS and YYNGEE. As DNA, the CDR3 is TGTGCCAGCAGCTCTAGCGGGGGGGCGGTTCGAGATACGCAGTATTTT. Translating gives CASSSSGGAVRDTQYF.

The CDR3 is CSVEEGRDRSYEQYF. The CDR3 DNA reads TGCAGCGTTGAAGAGGGCAGGGATCGCTCCTACGAGCAGTACTTC. The gene calls are TRBV29-1 and TRBJ2-7, with D possibly matching TRBD1 (5 bases). Germline V gene sequence: CDR1 SQVTM, CDR2 ANQGSEA. CDR3 length equals 15 residues. V was pared by 0 bases and J by 0 bases, with 12 bases between.

This sequence joins TRBV7-6 and TRBJ2-1; 8 bases map to TRBD1. Trimming took 5 bases from V and 13 from J; bases not matched to a gene: 10. The CDR3 contains 13 residues. Germline V gives CDR1 SGHVS, CDR2 FNYEAQ. DNA for the CDR3: TGTGCCAGCAGCCCCCCAACGGGGACAGGTCAGTTCTTC. It encodes CASSPPTGTGQFF.

The CDR3: CSVRSDGRVHEQYF. The CDR3 DNA is TGCAGCGTTAGATCTGACGGCAGGGTCCACGAGCAGTACTTC. The chain joins TRBV29-1 to TRBJ2-7; tentatively, D is TRBD1 (5 bases). CDR3 length: 14 residues. Germline lookup yields CDR1 SQVTM and CDR2 ANQGSEA. The V gene lost 5 bases and the J gene lost 5 bases, with 19 bases spanning the gap.

This chain uses TRBV28 with TRBJ2-3, with 7 bases that match TRBD2. Germline loops: CDR1 MDHEN, CDR2 SYDVKM. Trimming took 5 bases from V and 1 from J; bases not matched to a gene: 6. The CDR3 spans 15 residues. CDR3 nucleotides: TGTGCCAGCAGTATAGGAGGGAGGGGCACAGATACGCAGTATTTT. Its protein product is CASSIGGRGTDTQYF.

This chain joins TRBV18 and TRBJ2-1, with D maybe TRBD2 (5 bases). CDR1 is KGHSH, CDR2 LQKENI, per germline. The CDR3 is 16 residues long. Trimming took off 5 bases at V and 0 bases at J, with 14 bases between the two ends. CDR3 in amino acids: CASSTIASSSYNEQFF. The CDR3 coding sequence is TGTGCCAGCTCAACAATAGCGTCTAGCTCCTACAATGAGCAGTTCTTC.

The chain combines TRBV19 with TRBJ2-7, with 10 bases that match TRBD1. The CDR3 has 14 amino acids. Losses at the gene ends were 6 bases for V and 7 bases for J; bases not matched to a gene: 9. Germline lookup yields CDR1 LNHDA and CDR2 SQIVND (reference sequence). The CDR3 loop reads CASSTGTGAEEQYF. CDR3 DNA: TGTGCCAGTAGCACCGGGACAGGGGCGGAGGAGCAGTACTTC.

The V call is TRBV4-1, the J call TRBJ2-2, with D possibly TRBD1 on 6 matching bases. CDR3 length: 18 amino acids. Germline V gives CDR1 MGHRA, CDR2 YSYEKL. Trimming removed 1 base at V and 5 bases at J, with 20 bases between. CDR3 DNA sequence: TGCGCCAGCAGCCAAGTTGTCAGGGGCAGGGGTAAAACCGGGGAGCTGTTTTTT. This translates into CASSQVVRGRGKTGELFF.

The chain carries TRBV15 and TRBJ2-7, with D perhaps matching TRBD2 (6 bases). The germline V and J ends were trimmed by 0 bases and 0 bases, with 15 bases remaining between them. The CDR3 runs 17 residues. Germline values: CDR1 LNHNV, CDR2 YYDKDF (reference sequence). CDR3 amino acids: CATSRDRGSGLSYEQYF. For the CDR3, the DNA is TGTGCCACCAGCAGAGATCGGGGTAGCGGCCTCTCCTACGAGCAGTACTTC.

The rearrangement links TRBV7-3 to TRBJ2-7, with D maybe TRBD2 (6 bases). V dropped 0 bases and J dropped 3 bases, with 12 bases sitting between them. The CDR3 spans 15 residues. The germline gives CDR1 SGHTA, CDR2 FQGTGA. The CDR3 nucleotides are TGTGCCAGCAGCTTAACGCGGGACGGACACTACGAGCAGTACTTC. It codes for CASSLTRDGHYEQYF.

The V call is TRBV4-1, the J call TRBJ1-1; the D is unclear. Trimming removed 0 bases from V and 0 bases from J, with 8 bases in between. There are 15 residues in the CDR3. CDR1 is MGHRA and CDR2 is YSYEKL in the germline V gene. The CDR3 loop is CASSQDPHMNTEAFF. The CDR3 DNA reads as TGCGCCAGCAGCCAAGACCCACACATGAACACTGAAGCTTTCTTT.

The chain is built from TRBV15 and TRBJ2-1, with 10 bases identical to TRBD2. CDR1 is LNHNV, CDR2 YYDKDF, per germline (reference sequence). V lost 5 bases to trimming and J lost 5 bases; unmatched junction nucleotides: 6. The length of the CDR3 is 15 residues. The CDR3 loop reads CATSGGLASDNEQFF. As DNA, the CDR3 is TGTGCCACCAGCGGGGGACTAGCGAGTGACAATGAGCAGTTCTTC.

The chain has TRBV18 and TRBJ2-2; TRBD1 might be the D (5 bases). The CDR3 loop spans 15 amino acids. V was trimmed by 1 base and J by 7 bases, leaving 13 bases between them. Per the germline V gene, CDR1 is KGHSH and CDR2 is LQKENI. The CDR3 nucleotides read TGTGCCAGCTCACCACTCCGGCAGGGCCACGGGGAGCTGTTTTTT. Its translation: CASSPLRQGHGELFF.

CDR3 coding DNA: TGTGCCAGCAGTTTCCCTACGGGTGGAGCCTACGAGCAGTACTTC. It is translated as CASSFPTGGAYEQYF. This chain uses TRBV28 with TRBJ2-7, with D unclear. V lost 3 bases, J lost 2 bases, and 14 bases lay in between. CDR3 length: 15 amino acids. Germline V lookup: CDR1 MDHEN, CDR2 SYDVKM.

The chain joins TRBV7-2 to TRBJ1-5; possible D gene TRBD1, 6 bases. Trimming pared 2 bases from V and 4 bases from J, leaving 18 bases between. The CDR3 extends over 17 amino acids. Germline loops: CDR1 SGHTA, CDR2 FQGNSA. DNA for the CDR3: TGTGCCAGCAGCTTAAGGGGGGGGGATTTAGGGAATCAGCCCCAGCATTTT. Translating it yields CASSLRGGDLGNQPQHF.

CDR3 sequence reads: CAWDRGSTDTQYF. The CDR3 nucleotides are TGTGCCTGGGACAGGGGAAGCACAGATACGCAGTATTTT. This chain joins TRBV30 and TRBJ2-3, with 8 bases identical to TRBD1. Per the germline V gene, CDR1 is GTSNPN and CDR2 is SVGIG (reference sequence). J gave up 0 bases and V 5 bases, and 1 base lay outside the gene matches. The CDR3 length is 13 residues.

This chain joins TRBV7-2 and TRBJ1-1; D unclear. The CDR3 is 13 residues long. With 2 bases removed from V and 8 bases from J, the gap between germline ends came to 12 bases. CDR1 SGHTA and CDR2 FQGNSA come from the germline V gene. CDR3: CASSLKRGEEAFF. In DNA form, the CDR3 reads TGTGCCAGCAGCTTAAAGCGGGGAGAAGAAGCTTTCTTT.

V and J are TRBV6-1 and TRBJ1-1; no clear D gene. This CDR3 has 15 amino acids. Germline assignment: CDR1 MNHNS and CDR2 SASEGT. Trimming took off 6 bases at V and 11 bases at J, with 25 bases between the two ends. CDR3 sequence: CASSPLGEGAPYAFF. CDR3 in DNA: TGTGCCAGCAGCCCCCTTGGGGAGGGCGCGCCTTACGCTTTCTTT.

The chain has TRBV19 and TRBJ2-7; 9 bases are a match to TRBD1. This CDR3 comprises 16 residues. CDR1 and CDR2 from the germline V gene are LNHDA and SQIVND (reference sequence). V dropped 4 bases and J dropped 3; count of bases not matched to a gene: 10. In DNA form, the CDR3 reads TGTGCCAGTAGTAAAACCCCGGGACAGGGCCGCTACGAGCAGTACTTC. It is translated as CASSKTPGQGRYEQYF.

The chain carries TRBV28 and TRBJ2-1; TRBD2 matches 14 bases. The germline V gene encodes CDR1 MDHEN and CDR2 SYDVKM. V was pared by 6 bases and J by 7 bases, with 2 bases of the junction left unmatched. The CDR3 has 14 residues. This CDR3 reads CASRTSGRGNEQFF. CDR3 nucleotides: TGTGCCAGCAGGACTAGCGGGAGGGGAAATGAGCAGTTCTTC. Full variable domain (remainder filled in from reference TRBV28 and TRBJ2-1): DVKVTQSSRYLVKRTGEKVFLECVQDMDHENMFWYRQDPGLGLRLIYFSYDVKMKEKGDIPEGYSVSREKKERFSLILESASTNQTSMYLCASRTSGRGNEQFFGPGTRLTVL.

This chain joins TRBV2 and TRBJ1-1; maybe TRBD1 (5 bases). The CDR3 has 14 residues. Germline V lookup: CDR1 SNHLY, CDR2 FYNNEI. Trimming pared 7 bases from V and 1 base from J, leaving 13 bases between. CDR3 nucleotide sequence: TGTGCCAGCACCGAACGGGGGACGAACACTGAAGCTTTCTTT. Translation: CASTERGTNTEAFF.

V gene TRBV27 combines with J gene TRBJ2-2, with 10 nucleotides matching TRBD1. The ends lost 3 bases at V and 0 bases at J; junction bases unmatched: 7. CDR1 and CDR2 (germline): MNHEY, SMNVEV (reference sequence). The CDR3 covers 18 residues. CDR3 protein: CASSFPGQGGSNTGELFF. Here the CDR3 DNA reads TGTGCCAGCAGTTTCCCTGGACAGGGGGGGTCGAACACCGGGGAGCTGTTTTTT.

V is TRBV23-1 and J is TRBJ2-1, with D perhaps TRBD2 (6 bases). TRBV23-1 is recorded as an ORF, its role being uncertain. Trimming left V 3 bases short and J 4 bases short, with 10 bases between. There are 14 residues in the CDR3. The CDR3 region has the DNA TGCGCCAGCAGTCACCCTGGGACTTACAATGAGCAGTTCTTC. Its protein product is CASSHPGTYNEQFF.

The V call is TRBV27, the J call TRBJ1-2; D may be TRBD1 (6 bases). Trimming pared 2 bases from V and 7 bases from J, leaving 8 bases between. This CDR3 spans 12 amino acids. Looked up from germline, CDR1 is MNHEY and CDR2 is SMNVEV (reference sequence). The CDR3 DNA is TGTGCCAGCAGTTTACGAGGGGGTGGCTACACCTTC. The encoded protein is CASSLRGGGYTF.

J is TRBJ2-1 and V is TRBV7-8, with 12 bases lining up with TRBD2. This CDR3 comprises 15 residues. Germline CDR1 is SGHVS and CDR2 is FQNEAQ. J gave up 6 bases and V 5 bases, and 5 bases lay outside the gene matches. CDR3 residues: CASSPGLAGLNEQFF. CDR3 nucleotide sequence: TGTGCCAGCAGCCCCGGACTAGCGGGACTCAATGAGCAGTTCTTC.

CDR3 region: CASGLAGASYEQYF. In DNA, the CDR3 is TGTGCCAGCGGACTAGCGGGAGCCTCCTACGAGCAGTACTTC. The V gene is TRBV27, the J gene TRBJ2-7, with 13 bases fitting TRBD2. With V trimmed by 8 bases and J by 0 bases, 1 base remained unmatched. This CDR3 has 14 residues. Germline CDR1 and CDR2: MNHEY and SMNVEV (reference sequence).

The chain couples TRBV10-3 to TRBJ1-2; the match to TRBD1 covers 8 bases. Germline trimming cut 6 bases from V and 0 bases from J; bases unmatched to any gene: 12. Germline assignment: CDR1 ENHRY and CDR2 SYGVKD. The CDR3 totals 17 residues. CDR3 residues: CAISAKTGASANYGYTF. The CDR3 DNA follows: TGTGCCATCAGCGCCAAGACAGGGGCTTCAGCTAACTATGGCTACACCTTC.

The rearrangement uses TRBV4-1 and TRBJ1-5, with 7 bases identical to TRBD1. With 4 bases clipped from V and 3 bases from J, the junction kept 3 bases outside the gene matches. Germline CDR1 is MGHRA and CDR2 is YSYEKL. This CDR3 spans 14 amino acids. This CDR3 is CASSPGQDNQPQHF. In DNA, the CDR3 is TGCGCCAGCAGCCCCGGACAGGACAATCAGCCCCAGCATTTT.

This chain uses TRBV5-1 with TRBJ2-1, with a possible D match to TRBD2 (5 bases). The CDR3 is made up of 14 amino acids. The germline V and J ends were trimmed by 0 bases and 5 bases, with 9 bases remaining between them. Germline V lookup: CDR1 SGHRS, CDR2 YFSETQ. As DNA, the CDR3 is TGCGCCAGCAGCTTGGGGGAGCCTGACAATGAGCAGTTCTTC. This codes for CASSLGEPDNEQFF.